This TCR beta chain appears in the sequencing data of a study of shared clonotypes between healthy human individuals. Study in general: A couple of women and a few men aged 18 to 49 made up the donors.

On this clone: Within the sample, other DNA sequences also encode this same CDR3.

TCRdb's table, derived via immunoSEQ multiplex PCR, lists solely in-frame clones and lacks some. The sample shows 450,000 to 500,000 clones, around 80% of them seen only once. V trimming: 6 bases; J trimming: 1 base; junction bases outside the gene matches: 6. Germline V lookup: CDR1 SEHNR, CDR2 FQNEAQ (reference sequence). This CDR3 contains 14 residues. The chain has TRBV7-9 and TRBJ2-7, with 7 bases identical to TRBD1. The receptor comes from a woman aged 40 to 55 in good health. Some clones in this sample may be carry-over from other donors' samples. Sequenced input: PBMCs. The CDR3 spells CASSRRTGSYEQYF. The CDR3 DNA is TGTGCCAGCAGTCGAAGGACAGGATCCTACGAGCAGTACTTC.